Detailed here is one T cell receptor beta chain. The target antigen is unknown. This sample also contains other DNA sequences that code for the same CDR3. Trimming took off 10 bases at V and 1 base at J, with 11 bases between the two ends. The CDR3 totals 12 residues. In germline, CDR1 is SNHLY, CDR2 FYNNEI. This specimen belongs to a study of T cells in localized non-small cell lung cancer. Broader study findings: Tumor showed lower T cell clonality than uninvolved adjacent lung, where it was highest. Higher blood T cell density tracked longer overall survival. Appearance in adjacent lung was seen for a median approximately 59 of the top 100 tumor clones.

TCRdb's table, derived via immunoSEQ multiplex PCR, lists solely in-frame clones and lacks some. The sample lists 35,000 to 40,000 clones; about 92% were seen once. Here the sequenced sample was peripheral blood, taken before any cancer treatment. The V gene is TRBV2, the J gene TRBJ2-7, with TRBD1 as a possible D gene (5 bases). The TCR was taken from a female donor over 55 with stage I lung adenocarcinoma. CDR3 bases: TGTGCCATTGAAGACAGATCCTACGAGCAGTACTTC. Translated: CAIEDRSYEQYF.